Described below is a single T cell receptor (beta chain) sequence and its context. Its antigen remains unknown. The data were taken from a study of cytomegalovirus exposure and HLA in healthy donors. Study-wide results and limits: Association of a missense DCLRE1C variant with TCR beta V- and J-gene trimming was reported in a later analysis.

The J segment lost 6 bases and the V segment lost 6 bases, leaving 4 bases of the junction unmatched. CDR3 size: 13 residues. Per germline, CDR1 MNHNY and CDR2 SVGAGI (reference sequence). PCR amplification relied on 60 Vbeta primers (plus 13 Jbeta primers). Profiled with immunoSEQ multiplex PCR; TCRdb holds only in-frame clones, not every one. This table has 110,000 to 150,000 clones, about two thirds appearing once. The gene calls are TRBV6-6 and TRBJ2-2; 7 nucleotides align to TRBD2. The TCR comes from a woman aged 55-70 years in good health and CMV-seropositive. What was sequenced was PBMCs. The CDR3 region is CASRLLASGELFF. CDR3 DNA: TGTGCCAGCAGATTACTAGCGTCCGGGGAGCTGTTTTTT.